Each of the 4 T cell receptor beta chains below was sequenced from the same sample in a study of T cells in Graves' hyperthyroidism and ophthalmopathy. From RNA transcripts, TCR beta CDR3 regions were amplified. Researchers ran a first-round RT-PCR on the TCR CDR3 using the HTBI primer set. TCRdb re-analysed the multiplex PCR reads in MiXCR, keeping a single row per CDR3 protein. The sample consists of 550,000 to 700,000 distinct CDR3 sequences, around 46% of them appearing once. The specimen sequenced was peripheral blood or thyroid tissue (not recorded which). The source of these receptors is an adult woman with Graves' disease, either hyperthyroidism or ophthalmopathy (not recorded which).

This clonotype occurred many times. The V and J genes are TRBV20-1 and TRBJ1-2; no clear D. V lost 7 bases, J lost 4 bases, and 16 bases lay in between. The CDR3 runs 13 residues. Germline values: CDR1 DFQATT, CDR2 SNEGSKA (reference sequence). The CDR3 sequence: CSVQRGIIYGYTF. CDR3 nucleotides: TGCAGTGTTCAGAGAGGGATTATCTATGGCTACACCTTC.

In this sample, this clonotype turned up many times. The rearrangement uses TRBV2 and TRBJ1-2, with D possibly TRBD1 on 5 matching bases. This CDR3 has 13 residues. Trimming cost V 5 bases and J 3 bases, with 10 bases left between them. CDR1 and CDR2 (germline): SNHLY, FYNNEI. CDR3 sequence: CASSRDGHYGYTF. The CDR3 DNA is TGTGCCAGCAGTCGGGACGGACACTATGGCTACACCTTC. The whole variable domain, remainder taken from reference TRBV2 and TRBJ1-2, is EPEVTQTPSHQVTQMGQEVILRCVPISNHLYFYWYRQILGQKVEFLVSFYNNEISEKSEIFDDQFSVERPDGSNFTLKIRSTKLEDSAMYFCASSRDGHYGYTFGSGTRLTVV.

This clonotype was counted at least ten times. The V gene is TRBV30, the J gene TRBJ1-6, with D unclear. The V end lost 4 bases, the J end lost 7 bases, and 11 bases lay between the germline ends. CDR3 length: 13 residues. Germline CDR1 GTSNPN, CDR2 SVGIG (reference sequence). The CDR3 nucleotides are TGTGCCTGGAATCCGGCGTCCAATTCACCCCTCCACTTT. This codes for CAWNPASNSPLHF.

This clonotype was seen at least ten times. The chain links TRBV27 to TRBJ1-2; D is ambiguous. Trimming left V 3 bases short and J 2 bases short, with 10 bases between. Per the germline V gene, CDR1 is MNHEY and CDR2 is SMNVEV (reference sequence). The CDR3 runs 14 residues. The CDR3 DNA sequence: TGTGCCAGCAGTTTGCGAGGTCTAAACTATGGCTACACCTTC. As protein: CASSLRGLNYGYTF.